This T cell receptor (beta chain) comes out of a study of cytomegalovirus exposure and HLA in healthy donors. CDR1 SGHVS and CDR2 FQNEAQ come from the germline V gene. The CDR3 loop spans 15 amino acids. This PCR relied on a set of 60 Vbeta primers and 13 Jbeta primers. Data came from immunoSEQ multiplex PCR; TCRdb stores just in-frame clones and leaves some out. In the table there are roughly 190,000 clones, around three quarters of which are singletons. Sequenced sample: PBMCs. The chain recombines TRBV7-8 with TRBJ2-5, with TRBD1 as a possible D gene (7 bases). The better agreement between TRBJ2-7 and the DNA end casts doubt on the J call. This TCR came from a woman between 25 and 40 years old in good health and CMV-seropositive. CDR3 nucleotides: TGTGCCAGCAGCTTAGTTCGGACAGGAGGGTACGAGCAGTACTTC. Translation: CASSLVRTGGYEQYF.